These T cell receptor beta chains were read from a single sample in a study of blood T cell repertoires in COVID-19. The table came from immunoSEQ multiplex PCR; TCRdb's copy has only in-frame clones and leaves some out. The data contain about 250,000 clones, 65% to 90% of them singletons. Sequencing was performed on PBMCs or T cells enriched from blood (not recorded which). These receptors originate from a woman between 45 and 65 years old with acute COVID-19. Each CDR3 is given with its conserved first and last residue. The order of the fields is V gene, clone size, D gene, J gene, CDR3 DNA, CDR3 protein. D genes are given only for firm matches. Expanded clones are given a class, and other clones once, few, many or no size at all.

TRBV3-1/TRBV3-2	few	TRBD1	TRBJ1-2	TGTGCCAGCAGCCGCGGGACAGACCTTTGGGGCTATGGCTACACCTTC	CASSRGTDLWGYGYTF
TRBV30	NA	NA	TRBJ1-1	TGTGCCTGGAGTAGGGGAGAACAGGGTAGAGACACTGAAGCTTTCTTT	CAWSRGEQGRDTEAFF
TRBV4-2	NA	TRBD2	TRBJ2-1	TGTGCCAGCAGCCTGGGATGGGGACTAGCGGACAATGAGCAGTTCTTC	CASSLGWGLADNEQFF
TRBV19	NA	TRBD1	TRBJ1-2	TGTGCCAGTAGTCCTTATCGACAGGGGGCCGAGGGCTACACCTTC	CASSPYRQGAEGYTF
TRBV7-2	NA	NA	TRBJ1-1	TGTGCCAGCAGCCTCCGCCTGAGCCGGGGGACCGGCCAGGCTGGTGAAGCTTTCTTT	CASSLRLSRGTGQAGEAFF
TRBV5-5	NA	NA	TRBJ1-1	TGTGCCAGCACCTGGGCAGGGGCAAAGGTGAACACTGAAGCTTTCTTT	CASTWAGAKVNTEAFF
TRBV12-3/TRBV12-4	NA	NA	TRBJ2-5	TGTGCCAGCAGTTTAGGGCAGCAAGAGACCCAGTACTTC	CASSLGQQETQYF
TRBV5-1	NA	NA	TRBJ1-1	TGCGCCAGCAGCCCGAACCGAGGGACTGAAGCTTTCTTT	CASSPNRGTEAFF
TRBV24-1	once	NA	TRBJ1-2	TGTGCCACCAGTGATACCCAGGACTATGGCTACACCTTC	CATSDTQDYGYTF
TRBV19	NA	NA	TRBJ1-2	TGTGCCAGTAGTCCCTTAGGGGGGGCGAAGAGACTTATCGGTGGCTACACCTTC	CASSPLGGAKRLIGGYTF
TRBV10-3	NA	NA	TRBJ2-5	TGTGCCATCTCGCGGAGGGCCCAGGAAGAGACCCAGTACTTC	CAISRRAQEETQYF
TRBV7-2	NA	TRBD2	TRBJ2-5	TGTGCCAGCAGCTTCCCTAGCGGGGGGTTTGAGACCCAGTACTTC	CASSFPSGGFETQYF
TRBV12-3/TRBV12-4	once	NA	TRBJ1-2	TGTGCCAGCACCCTCGGAGGGGGGGATGGCTACACCTTC	CASTLGGGDGYTF
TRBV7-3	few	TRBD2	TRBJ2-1	TGTGCCAGCAGCCCGGGACTAGCGGCCTACAATGAGCAGTTCTTC	CASSPGLAAYNEQFF
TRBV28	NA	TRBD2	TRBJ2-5	TGTGCCAGCAGCCCCGCGGGAGGGGGCGCAGAGACCCAGTACTTC	CASSPAGGGAETQYF
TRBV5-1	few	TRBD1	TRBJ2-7	TGCGCCAGCAGCTTGGGCTGGACAGGGTCCTACGAGCAGTACTTC	CASSLGWTGSYEQYF
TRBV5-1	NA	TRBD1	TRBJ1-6	TGCGCCAGCAGCTTATTACCGGACAGGTTAGGTTCACCCCTCCACTTT	CASSLLPDRLGSPLHF
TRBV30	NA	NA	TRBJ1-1	TGTGCCTGGAGGATCCAGGAGAACACTGAAGCTTTCTTT	CAWRIQENTEAFF
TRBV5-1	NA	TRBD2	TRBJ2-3	TGCGCCAGCAGCTTGAGAAGTACTAGCGGGGGGGCCACAGATACGCAGTATTTT	CASSLRSTSGGATDTQYF